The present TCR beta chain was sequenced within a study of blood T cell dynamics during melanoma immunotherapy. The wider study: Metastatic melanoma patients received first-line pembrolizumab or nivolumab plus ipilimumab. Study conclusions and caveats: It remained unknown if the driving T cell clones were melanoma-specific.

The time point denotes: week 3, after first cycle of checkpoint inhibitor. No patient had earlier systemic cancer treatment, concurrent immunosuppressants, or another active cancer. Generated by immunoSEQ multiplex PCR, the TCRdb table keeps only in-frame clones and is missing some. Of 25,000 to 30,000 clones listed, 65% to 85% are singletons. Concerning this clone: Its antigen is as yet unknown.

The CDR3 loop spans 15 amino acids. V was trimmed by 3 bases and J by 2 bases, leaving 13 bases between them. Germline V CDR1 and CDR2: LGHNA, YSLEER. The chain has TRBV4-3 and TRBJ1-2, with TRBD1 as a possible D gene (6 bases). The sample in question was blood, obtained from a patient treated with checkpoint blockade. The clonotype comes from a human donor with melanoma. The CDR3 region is CASSQPGVPNYGYTF. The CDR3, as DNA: TGCGCCAGCAGCCAGCCAGGGGTGCCCAACTATGGCTACACCTTC.